The present T cell receptor (beta chain) was sequenced within a study of CD8 T cells in ankylosing spondylitis. Of note for this clonotype: Its target is not known.

CDR1 is SGDLS, CDR2 YYNGEE, per germline. This CDR3 spans 16 amino acids. Trimming shortened V by 2 bases and J by 1 base, and 14 bases separated the two germline ends. As the method for making TCR beta libraries, quantitative 5'-RACE with molecular barcodes was used. TCRdb recomputed calls from the 5' RACE reads with MiXCR, one row per CDR3 protein. Of 750,000 to 850,000 distinct CDR3 sequences detected, approximately 12% appear once; the ten largest clones hold around 0.51%. General study results and limits: For ankylosing spondylitis blood, a TCR beta motif of under ten highly homologous variants appeared characteristic. Researchers reportedly found disease-linked clones significantly enriched in matched ankylosing spondylitis synovial fluid.

The sequence was collected from a male donor with ankylosing spondylitis. The chain links TRBV9 to TRBJ2-3, with D possibly called TRBD1 or TRBD2 (6 bases each). The material sequenced was blood, either unsorted or a sorted T cell fraction (not recorded which). The CDR3 sequence: CASSVEGGIGTDTQYF. DNA of the CDR3: TGTGCCAGCAGCGTGGAGGGGGGTATCGGCACAGATACGCAGTATTTT.